This TCR beta chain was captured by sequencing in a study of siplizumab effects on memory and regulatory T cells. In the case of this clone: The antigen remains unidentified.

Sequenced unstimulated subsets in a few donor pairs: CD4+ naive, CD4+ memory, CD8+ naive, CD8+ effector memory, CD8+ TEMRA. General observations from the study: The suppressive capacity of proliferating Tregs from siplizumab cultures remained unconfirmed. Roughly 75-97% of proliferating CD4+ or CD8+ clones lacked an assignable naive or memory phenotype.

V was shortened by 5 bases and J by 0 bases, with 13 bases between the two germline ends. Germline loops: CDR1 SGHVS, CDR2 FNYEAQ. The CDR3 spans 16 residues. Per-sample assaying covered roughly 100,000 TCR templates. Profiled with immunoSEQ multiplex PCR; TCRdb holds only in-frame clones, not every one. The data hold 45,000 to 60,000 clones, with over 75% observed a single time. The sequence was obtained from a human donor in good health. This sequence joins TRBV7-6 and TRBJ2-2; D is perhaps TRBD2 (6 bases). Sequenced: naive CD8+ T cells sorted from blood. The CDR3 protein is CASSLLAVANTGELFF. In nucleotides, the CDR3 is TGTGCCAGCAGCCTTTTAGCGGTCGCGAACACCGGGGAGCTGTTTTTT. The complete variable domain, with remaining parts taken from reference TRBV7-6 and TRBJ2-2, reads GAGVSQSPRYKVTKRGQDVALRCDPISGHVSLYWYRQALGQGPEFLTYFNYEAQQDKSGLPNDRFSAERPEGSISTLTIQRTEQRDSAMYRCASSLLAVANTGELFFGEGSRLTVL.